This T cell receptor beta chain was identified during a study of identical twins. With no exceptions, donors were healthy Caucasians. MiXCR was run by TCRdb on the 5' RACE reads, yielding one entry per CDR3 protein. This table has fewer than 550,000 distinct CDR3 sequences, around 15% appearing once. The CDR3 loop spans 16 amino acids. Trimming took 1 base from V and 1 from J; bases not matched to a gene: 3. The same specimen was also included in a second study, on yellow fever vaccine responses in identical twins.

The sample comprised CD4+ T cells sorted from blood. The chain combines TRBV12-3 or TRBV12-4 with TRBJ2-1; the match to TRBD2 covers 8 bases. The clonotype originates from a woman aged 18-29 years in good health. The CDR3 DNA follows: TGTGCCAGCAGTTTAGAACTAGCGGATTCCTACAATGAGCAGTTCTTC. It specifies CASSLELADSYNEQFF.